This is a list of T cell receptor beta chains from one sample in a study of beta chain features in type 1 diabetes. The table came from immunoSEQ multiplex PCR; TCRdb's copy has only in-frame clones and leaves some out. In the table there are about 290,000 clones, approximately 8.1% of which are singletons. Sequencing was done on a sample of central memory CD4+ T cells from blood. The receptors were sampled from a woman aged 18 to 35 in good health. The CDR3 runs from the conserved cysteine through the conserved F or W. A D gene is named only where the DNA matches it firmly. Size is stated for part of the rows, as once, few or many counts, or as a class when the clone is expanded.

CDR3nt: TGTGCCAGCAGCCGAGGGGCAGCAAACAATCAGCCCCAGCATTTT
CDR3aa: CASSRGAANNQPQHF
len: 15
abundance: once
v_gene: TRBV11-2
j_gene: TRBJ1-5
d_gene: -

CDR3nt: TGTGCCAGCAGCGTAGAAGACAGGGGGAACTCACCCCTCCACTTT
CDR3aa: CASSVEDRGNSPLHF
len: 15
abundance: few
v_gene: TRBV9
j_gene: TRBJ1-6
d_gene: TRBD1

CDR3nt: TGTGCCAGCAAGTATGTTGTCGCCGGGGAGCTGTTTTTT
CDR3aa: CASKYVVAGELFF
len: 13
abundance: few
v_gene: TRBV2
j_gene: TRBJ2-2
d_gene: -

CDR3nt: TGTGCCAGCAGTTTAGAGGGGATAGCGGGAGGTTACGCCGGGGAGCTGTTTTTT
CDR3aa: CASSLEGIAGGYAGELFF
len: 18
abundance: -
v_gene: TRBV27
j_gene: TRBJ2-2
d_gene: TRBD2

CDR3nt: TGTGCCAGCAGCTTCCTTTTACTGAGCTCCTACGAGCAGTACTTC
CDR3aa: CASSFLLLSSYEQYF
len: 15
abundance: few
v_gene: TRBV5-5
j_gene: TRBJ2-7
d_gene: -

CDR3nt: TGCAGTGCTAGGGTAACAGATACGCAGTATTTT
CDR3aa: CSARVTDTQYF
len: 11
abundance: -
v_gene: TRBV20-1
j_gene: TRBJ2-3
d_gene: -

CDR3nt: TGTGCCAGCAGTCAAGCGGGGGAGAGGCATACGCAGTATTTT
CDR3aa: CASSQAGERHTQYF
len: 14
abundance: few
v_gene: TRBV7-2
j_gene: TRBJ2-3
d_gene: TRBD2

CDR3nt: TGTGCCAGCAGCTTAACCCCTGGGACAGGGGTCAATGAGCAGTTCTTC
CDR3aa: CASSLTPGTGVNEQFF
len: 16
abundance: -
v_gene: TRBV7-3
j_gene: TRBJ2-1
d_gene: TRBD1

CDR3nt: TGTGCCAGCAGTGAGGGGGGGACGGTCACAACTAATGAAAAACTGTTTTTT
CDR3aa: CASSEGGTVTTNEKLFF
len: 17
abundance: few
v_gene: TRBV6-4
j_gene: TRBJ1-4
d_gene: -

CDR3nt: TGTGCCAGCAGCGTAGATTCGAAGGGCGAAGCTTTCTTT
CDR3aa: CASSVDSKGEAFF
len: 13
abundance: few
v_gene: TRBV9
j_gene: TRBJ1-1
d_gene: -

CDR3nt: TGTGCCAGCAGCTCCCGAGGGGGGGGTAAAAACACTGAAGCTTTCTTT
CDR3aa: CASSSRGGGKNTEAFF
len: 16
abundance: few
v_gene: TRBV11-3
j_gene: TRBJ1-1
d_gene: -

CDR3nt: TGTGCCTGGAGGGGGCAGGTGAATGAAAAACTGTTTTTT
CDR3aa: CAWRGQVNEKLFF
len: 13
abundance: many
v_gene: TRBV30
j_gene: TRBJ1-4
d_gene: -

CDR3nt: TGTGCCAGCAGCTTAGGTTTCTGGAGCGCGTTACCCTACGAGCAGTACTTC
CDR3aa: CASSLGFWSALPYEQYF
len: 17
abundance: many
v_gene: TRBV7-2
j_gene: TRBJ2-7
d_gene: -

CDR3nt: TGCGCCAGCAGCTTGGTCGGGGAGACCTACAATGAGCAGTTCTTC
CDR3aa: CASSLVGETYNEQFF
len: 15
abundance: many
v_gene: TRBV5-1
j_gene: TRBJ2-1
d_gene: -

CDR3nt: TGTGCCACCAGCAGAGCGGGATCACCCAATGAGCAGTTCTTC
CDR3aa: CATSRAGSPNEQFF
len: 14
abundance: few
v_gene: TRBV15
j_gene: TRBJ2-1
d_gene: -

CDR3nt: TGTGCCAGCAGCCTCCTAACGATGGGCAATGAGCAGTTCTTC
CDR3aa: CASSLLTMGNEQFF
len: 14
abundance: -
v_gene: TRBV7-3
j_gene: TRBJ2-1
d_gene: -

CDR3nt: TGTGCCAGCAGTCCCCGGGGGGGACTCCAAGAGACCCAGTACTTC
CDR3aa: CASSPRGGLQETQYF
len: 15
abundance: few
v_gene: TRBV25-1
j_gene: TRBJ2-5
d_gene: TRBD2

CDR3nt: TGTGCCAGCAGCTTAGGTTGGGCCACAGATGGCTACACCTTC
CDR3aa: CASSLGWATDGYTF
len: 14
abundance: many
v_gene: TRBV7-2
j_gene: TRBJ1-2
d_gene: -

CDR3nt: TGTGCCAGCAGTTATGGGGCAGCATACTCCTACGAGCAGTACTTC
CDR3aa: CASSYGAAYSYEQYF
len: 15
abundance: few
v_gene: TRBV6-5
j_gene: TRBJ2-7
d_gene: -

CDR3nt: TGTGCCAGCAGTTCCGGGACATTTAACACAGATACGCAGTATTTT
CDR3aa: CASSSGTFNTDTQYF
len: 15
abundance: few
v_gene: TRBV6-5
j_gene: TRBJ2-3
d_gene: -

CDR3nt: TGTGCCAGCAGCCTAGGGACAGGAGCGGAAAAACTGTTTTTT
CDR3aa: CASSLGTGAEKLFF
len: 14
abundance: -
v_gene: TRBV5-5
j_gene: TRBJ1-4
d_gene: TRBD1

CDR3nt: TGTGCCAGCATTACCCTCCGGGGGCAGAACACTGAAGCTTTCTTT
CDR3aa: CASITLRGQNTEAFF
len: 15
abundance: few
v_gene: TRBV28
j_gene: TRBJ1-1
d_gene: -

CDR3nt: TGTGCCACCAGCAGGGCCACATCAGGAGTAAACTATGGCTACACCTTC
CDR3aa: CATSRATSGVNYGYTF
len: 16
abundance: few
v_gene: TRBV15
j_gene: TRBJ1-2
d_gene: -

CDR3nt: TGTGCCAGCAGGAGGACAGGGACTCACAATGAGCAGTTCTTC
CDR3aa: CASRRTGTHNEQFF
len: 14
abundance: -
v_gene: TRBV6-5
j_gene: TRBJ2-1
d_gene: TRBD1

CDR3nt: TGTGCCAGCAGCCCTCACAGGGGGCTGAACACCGGGGAGCTGTTTTTT
CDR3aa: CASSPHRGLNTGELFF
len: 16
abundance: -
v_gene: TRBV11-2
j_gene: TRBJ2-2
d_gene: TRBD1

CDR3nt: TGTGCCAGTAGTGTCAAGGGGGACACTGAAGCTTTCTTT
CDR3aa: CASSVKGDTEAFF
len: 13
abundance: many
v_gene: TRBV19
j_gene: TRBJ1-1
d_gene: -

CDR3nt: TGCGCCAGCAGCCCGGGACAGGGGAACACTGAAGCTTTCTTT
CDR3aa: CASSPGQGNTEAFF
len: 14
abundance: few
v_gene: TRBV5-1
j_gene: TRBJ1-1
d_gene: TRBD1

CDR3nt: TGTGCCAGTAAAAGGGACAGGAGTGTCACAGATACGCAGTATTTT
CDR3aa: CASKRDRSVTDTQYF
len: 15
abundance: -
v_gene: TRBV19
j_gene: TRBJ2-3
d_gene: TRBD1

CDR3nt: TGTGCCAGCAGTTTCTACGGGACAGCTTATGGCTACACCTTC
CDR3aa: CASSFYGTAYGYTF
len: 14
abundance: few
v_gene: TRBV11-2
j_gene: TRBJ1-2
d_gene: TRBD1

CDR3nt: TGTGCCAGCATGGGGCGGGTCAGCTCCTACGAGCAGTACTTC
CDR3aa: CASMGRVSSYEQYF
len: 14
abundance: few
v_gene: TRBV2
j_gene: TRBJ2-7
d_gene: -

CDR3nt: TGTGCCAGCAGCACAGCTAGCAGCAGCTACAATGAGCAGTTCTTC
CDR3aa: CASSTASSSYNEQFF
len: 15
abundance: -
v_gene: TRBV5-4
j_gene: TRBJ2-1
d_gene: -

CDR3nt: TGTGCCAGCGGGGACAGGGGGCCTAATAATTCACCCCTCCACTTT
CDR3aa: CASGDRGPNNSPLHF
len: 15
abundance: few
v_gene: TRBV25-1
j_gene: TRBJ1-6
d_gene: TRBD1

CDR3nt: TGTGCCAGCGGCGGACAGGGGGCTGGCACTGAAGCTTTCTTT
CDR3aa: CASGGQGAGTEAFF
len: 14
abundance: few
v_gene: TRBV2
j_gene: TRBJ1-1
d_gene: TRBD1

CDR3nt: TGTGCCAGCAGCGCGTCCACAGATACGCAGTATTTT
CDR3aa: CASSASTDTQYF
len: 12
abundance: -
v_gene: TRBV7-9
j_gene: TRBJ2-3
d_gene: -

CDR3nt: TGTGCCATCAGTGAACAGAGGTGGGAAACTTCACCCCTCCACTTT
CDR3aa: CAISEQRWETSPLHF
len: 15
abundance: -
v_gene: TRBV10-3
j_gene: TRBJ1-6
d_gene: -

CDR3nt: TGTGCCAGCAGCTCAAGACTAGACGGGGGGGAGACCCAGTACTTC
CDR3aa: CASSSRLDGGETQYF
len: 15
abundance: few
v_gene: TRBV7-8
j_gene: TRBJ2-5
d_gene: TRBD2

CDR3nt: TGCAGCGCTGACAGGGGTATAGGCGAGACCCAGTACTTC
CDR3aa: CSADRGIGETQYF
len: 13
abundance: few
v_gene: TRBV29-1
j_gene: TRBJ2-5
d_gene: TRBD1

CDR3nt: TGTGCCAGCTCACCCTGGTCAGAAGAGACCCAGTACTTC
CDR3aa: CASSPWSEETQYF
len: 13
abundance: few
v_gene: TRBV18
j_gene: TRBJ2-5
d_gene: -

CDR3nt: TGTGCCAGCAGCTTAGGGACAGGGTCCTATGGCTACACCTTC
CDR3aa: CASSLGTGSYGYTF
len: 14
abundance: few
v_gene: TRBV7-2
j_gene: TRBJ1-2
d_gene: TRBD1

CDR3nt: TGTGCCAGCAGCTTTGGAGGGACCAGCACAGATACGCAGTATTTT
CDR3aa: CASSFGGTSTDTQYF
len: 15
abundance: few
v_gene: TRBV7-9
j_gene: TRBJ2-3
d_gene: -